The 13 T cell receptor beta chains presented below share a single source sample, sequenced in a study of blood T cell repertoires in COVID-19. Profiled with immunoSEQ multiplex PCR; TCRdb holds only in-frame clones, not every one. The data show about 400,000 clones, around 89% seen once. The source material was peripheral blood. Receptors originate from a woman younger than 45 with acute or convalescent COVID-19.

This chain's CDR3 is CASSGDRRDGYTF. The CDR3 DNA reads as TGTGCCAGCAGCGGGGACAGGAGGGACGGCTACACCTTC. The chain uses TRBV5-4 and TRBJ1-2; 8 nucleotides agree with TRBD1. The CDR3 length is 13 residues. Trimming at V came to 4 bases and at J to 8 bases, leaving 7 bases not matched to a gene. CDR1 is SGHNT and CDR2 is YYREEE in the germline V gene (reference sequence).

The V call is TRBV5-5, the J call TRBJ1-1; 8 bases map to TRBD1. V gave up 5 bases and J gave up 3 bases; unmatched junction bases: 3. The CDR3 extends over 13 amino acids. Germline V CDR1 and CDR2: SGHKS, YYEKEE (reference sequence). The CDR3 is CASRGQDHTEAFF. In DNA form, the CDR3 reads TGTGCCAGCAGGGGACAGGATCACACTGAAGCTTTCTTT.

The CDR3 DNA is TGTGCCAGCAGCAAAACAGGGGGAGGAGAGACCCAGTACTTC. Translating gives CASSKTGGGETQYF. This rearrangement joins TRBV7-9 to TRBJ2-5, with 8 bases that match TRBD1. The germline gives CDR1 SEHNR, CDR2 FQNEAQ (reference sequence). With 5 bases clipped from V and 4 bases from J, the junction kept 6 bases outside the gene matches. This CDR3 contains 14 residues.

Here the CDR3 reads CASSQGQIPQETQYF. The CDR3 coding sequence is TGCGCCAGCAGCCAAGGACAGATTCCCCAAGAGACCCAGTACTTC. The gene calls are TRBV4-1 and TRBJ2-5; D possibly corresponds to TRBD1 (5 bases). Trimming left V 1 base short and J 1 base short, with 10 bases between. CDR1 and CDR2 (germline): MGHRA, YSYEKL. This CDR3 has 15 amino acids.

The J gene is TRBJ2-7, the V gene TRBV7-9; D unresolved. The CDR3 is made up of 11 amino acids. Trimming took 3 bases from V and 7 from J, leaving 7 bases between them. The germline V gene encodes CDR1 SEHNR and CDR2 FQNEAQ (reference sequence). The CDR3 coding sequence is TGTGCCAGCAGCTTGGGCCGGGAGCAGTACTTC. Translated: CASSLGREQYF. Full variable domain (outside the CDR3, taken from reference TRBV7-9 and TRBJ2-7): DTGVSQNPRHKITKRGQNVTFRCDPISEHNRLYWYRQTLGQGPEFLTYFQNEAQLEKSRLLSDRFSAERPKGSFSTLEIQRTEQGDSAMYLCASSLGREQYFGPGTRLTVT.

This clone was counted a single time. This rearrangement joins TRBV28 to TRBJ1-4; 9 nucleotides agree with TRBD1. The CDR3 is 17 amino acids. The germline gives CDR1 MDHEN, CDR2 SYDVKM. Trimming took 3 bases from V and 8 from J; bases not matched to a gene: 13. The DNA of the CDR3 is TGTGCCAGCAGTTTGTGGGGGTTGGGACAGGGACGCGAAAAACTGTTTTTT. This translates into CASSLWGLGQGREKLFF.

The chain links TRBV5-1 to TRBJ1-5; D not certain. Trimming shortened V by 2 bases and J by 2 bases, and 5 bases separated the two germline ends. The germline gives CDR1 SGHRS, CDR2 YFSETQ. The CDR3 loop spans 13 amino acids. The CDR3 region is CASSLSGNQPQHF. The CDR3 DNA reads TGCGCCAGCAGCTTAAGCGGCAATCAGCCCCAGCATTTT.

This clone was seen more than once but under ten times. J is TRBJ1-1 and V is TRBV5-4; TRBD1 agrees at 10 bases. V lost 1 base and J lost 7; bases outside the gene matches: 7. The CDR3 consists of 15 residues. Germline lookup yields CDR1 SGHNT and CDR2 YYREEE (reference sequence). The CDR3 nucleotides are TGTGCCAGCAGCTTGTCTTCCGGGACAGGGGTTGAAGCTTTCTTT. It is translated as CASSLSSGTGVEAFF. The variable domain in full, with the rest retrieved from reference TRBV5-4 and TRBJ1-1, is ETGVTQSPTHLIKTRGQQVTLRCSSQSGHNTVSWYQQALGQGPQFIFQYYREEENGRGNFPPRFSGLQFPNYSSELNVNALELDDSALYLCASSLSSGTGVEAFFGQGTRLTVV.

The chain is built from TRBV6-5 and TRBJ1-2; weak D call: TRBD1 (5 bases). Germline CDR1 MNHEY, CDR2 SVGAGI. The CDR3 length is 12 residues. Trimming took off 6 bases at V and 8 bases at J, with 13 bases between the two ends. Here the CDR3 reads CASSSGYWGYTF. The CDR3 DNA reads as TGTGCCAGCAGCTCAGGGTATTGGGGCTACACCTTC.

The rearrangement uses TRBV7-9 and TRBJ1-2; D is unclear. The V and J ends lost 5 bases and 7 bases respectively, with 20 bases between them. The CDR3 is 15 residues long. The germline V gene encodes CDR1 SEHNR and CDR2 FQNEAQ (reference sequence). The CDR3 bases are TGTGCCAGCAGCAATGCGGCTCCCCTGGCGGGTGGCTACACCTTC. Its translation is CASSNAAPLAGGYTF.

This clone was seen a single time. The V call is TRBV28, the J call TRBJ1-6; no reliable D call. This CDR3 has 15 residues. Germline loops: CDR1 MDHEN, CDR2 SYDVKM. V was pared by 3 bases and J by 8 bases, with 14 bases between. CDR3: CASSLVGGLYSPLHF. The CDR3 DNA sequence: TGTGCCAGCAGTTTGGTTGGAGGATTATATTCACCCCTCCACTTT.

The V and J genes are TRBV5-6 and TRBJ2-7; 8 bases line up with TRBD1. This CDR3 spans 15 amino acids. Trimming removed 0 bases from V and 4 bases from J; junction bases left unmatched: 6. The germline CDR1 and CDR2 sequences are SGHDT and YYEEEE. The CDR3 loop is CASSLVDRDQYEQYF. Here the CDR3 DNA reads TGTGCCAGCAGCTTGGTGGACAGGGACCAGTACGAGCAGTACTTC.

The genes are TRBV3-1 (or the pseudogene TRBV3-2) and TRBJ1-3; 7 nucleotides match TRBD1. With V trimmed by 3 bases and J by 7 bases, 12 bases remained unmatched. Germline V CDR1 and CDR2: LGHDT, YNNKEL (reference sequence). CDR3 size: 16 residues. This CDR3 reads CASSQGRQGIRNTIYF. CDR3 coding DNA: TGTGCCAGCAGCCAGGGCCGACAGGGCATTCGGAACACCATATATTTT.